The 8 T cell receptor beta chains listed next were all sequenced from one sample in a study of cytomegalovirus exposure and HLA in healthy donors. The PCR ran on 60 Vbeta and 13 Jbeta primers. Produced via immunoSEQ multiplex PCR; TCRdb's table is partial and in-frame only. Of around 100,000 clones in the sample, approximately 82% are singletons; the top ten hold more than 20%. Sequencing input: PBMCs. The receptors come from a man younger than 40 in good health and CMV-seropositive.

The chain recombines TRBV5-6 with TRBJ1-4, with 8 bases lining up with TRBD1. The germline V gene encodes CDR1 SGHDT and CDR2 YYEEEE. The CDR3 consists of 15 residues. V lost 1 base and J lost 7; bases outside the gene matches: 6. DNA for the CDR3: TGTGCCAGCAGCTTGTTAAACAGGGGGAGTGAAAAACTGTTTTTT. Its protein product is CASSLLNRGSEKLFF.

The CDR3 loop is CAWDLGQGFGNQPQHF. CDR3 nucleotides: TGTGCCTGGGACCTGGGACAGGGGTTCGGTAATCAGCCCCAGCATTTT. This chain connects TRBV30 to TRBJ1-5, with 10 positions matching TRBD1. Germline-derived CDR1 and CDR2 are GTSNPN and SVGIG (reference sequence). V lost 5 bases and J lost 4; bases outside the gene matches: 11. The CDR3 length is 16 residues. The full variable domain, rest sourced from reference TRBV30 and TRBJ1-5, is SQTIHQWPATLVQPVGSPLSLECTVEGTSNPNLYWYRQAAGRGLQLLFYSVGIGQISSEVPQNLSASRPQDRQFILSSKKLLLSDSGFYLCAWDLGQGFGNQPQHFGDGTRLSIL.

J is TRBJ2-1 and V is TRBV11-1; 10 bases map to TRBD2. V trimming: 5 bases; J trimming: 7 bases; junction bases outside the gene matches: 8. This CDR3 has 15 residues. Germline CDR1 is SGHAT and CDR2 is FQDESV (reference sequence). CDR3 protein: CASSGLAGVENEQFF. CDR3 DNA sequence: TGTGCCAGCAGCGGTCTAGCGGGAGTTGAGAATGAGCAGTTCTTC.

This clone was counted once. The V call is TRBV19, the J call TRBJ2-7, with a weak D call TRBD1 (6 bases). CDR3 size: 12 residues. Germline V gives CDR1 LNHDA, CDR2 SQIVND (reference sequence). V shed 7 bases and J shed 2 bases, with 9 bases lying between them. CDR3 region: CASMRQAYEQYF. CDR3 coding DNA: TGTGCCAGTATGAGACAGGCCTACGAGCAGTACTTC.

The chain uses TRBV7-8 and TRBJ2-5, with a possible D match to TRBD2 (5 bases). Germline-derived CDR1 and CDR2 are SGHVS and FQNEAQ. The CDR3 runs 12 residues. Trimming removed 5 bases at V and 7 bases at J, with 11 bases between. The CDR3 is CASSPTGRTQYF. The CDR3 DNA reads as TGTGCCAGCAGCCCGACGGGAAGGACCCAGTACTTC. Full variable domain (rest looked up from reference TRBV7-8 and TRBJ2-5): GAGVSQSPRYKVAKRGQDVALRCDPISGHVSLFWYQQALGQGPEFLTYFQNEAQLDKSGLPSDRFFAERPEGSVSTLKIQRTQQEDSAVYLCASSPTGRTQYFGPGTRLLVL.

The chain uses TRBV25-1 and TRBJ2-3; 9 positions match TRBD2. The junction had 9 bases not matched to a gene; V was cut back by 2 bases and J by 3 bases. The CDR3 totals 17 residues. Germline-derived CDR1 and CDR2 are MGHDK and SYGVNS. The CDR3 DNA reads as TGTGCCAGCAGTGAACAAGGTAGCGGGAGATTAACAGATACGCAGTATTTT. This codes for CASSEQGSGRLTDTQYF.

The table lists this clone with a count of one. One end of the junction fails to match germline, which may point to a read error. This chain connects TRBV18 to TRBJ1-1, with a weak D call TRBD1 (6 bases). The CDR3 length is 15 residues. Germline-derived CDR1 and CDR2 are KGHSH and LQKENI. As DNA, the CDR3 is TGTGTCAGCAGCGGGGGGCAGGGGAAGAACACTGAAGCTTTCTTT. Translation gives CVSSGGQGKNTEAFF. The full variable domain, completed using reference TRBV18 and TRBJ1-1, is NAGVMQNPRHLVRRRGQEARLRCSPMKGHSHVYWYRQLPEEGLKFMVYLQKENIIDESGMPKERFSAEFPKEGPSILRIQQVVRGDSAAYFCVSSGGQGKNTEAFFGQGTRLTVV.

The rearrangement joins TRBV28 to TRBJ2-3, with D uncertain. CDR3 length: 15 residues. Germline CDR1 reads MDHEN; CDR2 reads SYDVKM. V was trimmed by 3 bases and J by 0 bases, leaving 10 bases between them. CDR3 coding DNA: TGTGCCAGCAGTTTCCAAGCGCGAAGCACAGATACGCAGTATTTT. As protein: CASSFQARSTDTQYF. Based on the CDR3 plus reference TRBV28 and TRBJ2-3, the full variable domain is DVKVTQSSRYLVKRTGEKVFLECVQDMDHENMFWYRQDPGLGLRLIYFSYDVKMKEKGDIPEGYSVSREKKERFSLILESASTNQTSMYLCASSFQARSTDTQYFGPGTRLTVL.